A single sample is the source of the 3 T cell receptor beta chains below, sequenced in a study of blood T cell repertoires in COVID-19. The protocol was immunoSEQ multiplex PCR, while the TCRdb copy is restricted to in-frame clones and leaves out a portion. The data contain approximately 180,000 clones, more than 75% of them singletons. Material: peripheral blood. All receptors come from an older person with COVID-19, enrolled during active disease.

This chain links TRBV9 with TRBJ1-1, with no clear D. Germline lookup yields CDR1 SGDLS and CDR2 YYNGEE. This CDR3 has 13 residues. Trimming took 1 base from V and 1 from J, leaving 5 bases between them. DNA of the CDR3: TGTGCCAGCAGCGTAAGCCAGAACACTGAAGCTTTCTTT. Its translation is CASSVSQNTEAFF.

This chain uses TRBV7-9 with TRBJ1-5, with 9 bases fitting TRBD1. V dropped 3 bases and J dropped 7; count of bases not matched to a gene: 13. Germline values: CDR1 SEHNR, CDR2 FQNEAQ (reference sequence). This CDR3 contains 17 residues. CDR3 region: CASSLGTGLGDRQPQHF. DNA of the CDR3: TGTGCCAGCAGCTTGGGGACAGGGTTAGGTGATCGGCAGCCCCAGCATTTT.

This clone was counted a few times. The gene calls are TRBV3-1 (or the pseudogene TRBV3-2) and TRBJ2-6, with a possible D match to TRBD1 (7 bases). Trimming stripped 1 base from V and 0 bases from J, with 10 bases between. The V gene's germline CDR1 is LGHDT and CDR2 YNNKEL (reference sequence). The CDR3 is made up of 17 amino acids. CDR3 loop: CASSQGRGDSGANVLTF. In nucleotides, the CDR3 is TGTGCCAGCAGCCAAGGCAGGGGGGACTCTGGGGCCAACGTCCTGACTTTC.